This TCR beta chain was found in a study of blood T cells in healthy people across ages. The CDR3 contains 14 residues. Looked up from germline, CDR1 is MGHRA and CDR2 is YSYEKL. Broader study findings: Lack of knowledge of donor CMV status possibly confounded expanded clonotype changes.

Of note for this clonotype: The antigen is unknown. One end of the junction does not line up with germline, which may come from a read error.

Alongside a J-beta primer mix, a sample-barcoded 5' primer served in a second PCR lasting about 7 to 12 cycles. Researchers report that each sample yielded at least 3 million CDR3-containing paired-end reads. TCRdb re-called the 5' RACE reads with MiXCR, one entry per CDR3 protein. Among about 1.6 million distinct CDR3 sequences listed, roughly a third were seen once. This chain joins TRBV4-1 and TRBJ2-7; D might be TRBD1 or TRBD2, each matching 5 bases. The sequencing sample was made of blood. The clonotype comes from a woman in her twenties or thirties in good health. CDR3 in DNA: TGCGCCAGCAGCCAAGGACTACTTGGGGCCGAGCGGTACTTC. Protein product: CASSQGLLGAERYF.